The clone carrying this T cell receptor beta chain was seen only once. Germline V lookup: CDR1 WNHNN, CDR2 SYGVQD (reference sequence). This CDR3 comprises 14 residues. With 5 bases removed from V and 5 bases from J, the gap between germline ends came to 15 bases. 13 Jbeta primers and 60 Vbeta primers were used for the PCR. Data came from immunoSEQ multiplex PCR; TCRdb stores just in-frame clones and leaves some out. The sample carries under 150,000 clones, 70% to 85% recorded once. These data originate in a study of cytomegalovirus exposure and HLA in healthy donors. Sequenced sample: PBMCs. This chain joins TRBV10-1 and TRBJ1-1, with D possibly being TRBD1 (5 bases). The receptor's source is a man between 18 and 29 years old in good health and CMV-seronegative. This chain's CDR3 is CASSSTGSKTEAFF. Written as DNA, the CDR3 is TGCGCCAGCAGTTCTACAGGAAGTAAAACTGAAGCTTTCTTT.